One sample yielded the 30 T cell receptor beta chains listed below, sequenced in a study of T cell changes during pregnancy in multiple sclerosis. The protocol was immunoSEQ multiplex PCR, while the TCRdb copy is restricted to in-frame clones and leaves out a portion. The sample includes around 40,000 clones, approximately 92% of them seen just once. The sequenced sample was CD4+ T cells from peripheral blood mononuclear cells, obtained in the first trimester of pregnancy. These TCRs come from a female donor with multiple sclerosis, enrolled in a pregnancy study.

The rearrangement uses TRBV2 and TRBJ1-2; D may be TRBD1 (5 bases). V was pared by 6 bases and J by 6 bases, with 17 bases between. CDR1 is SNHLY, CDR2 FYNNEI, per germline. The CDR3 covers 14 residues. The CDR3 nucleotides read TGTGCCAGCAGCGCACAGGCGACCTACAATGGCTACACCTTC. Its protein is CASSAQATYNGYTF.

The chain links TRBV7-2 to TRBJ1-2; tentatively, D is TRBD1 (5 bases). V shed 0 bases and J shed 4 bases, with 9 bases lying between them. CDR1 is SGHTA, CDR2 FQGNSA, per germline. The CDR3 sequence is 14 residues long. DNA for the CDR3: TGTGCCAGCAGCTTAGCTCGGGGGGTCTATGGCTACACCTTC. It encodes CASSLARGVYGYTF.

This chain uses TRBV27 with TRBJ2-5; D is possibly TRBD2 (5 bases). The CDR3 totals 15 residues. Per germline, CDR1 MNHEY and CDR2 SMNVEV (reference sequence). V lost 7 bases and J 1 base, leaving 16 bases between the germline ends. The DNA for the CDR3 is TGTGCCAGCACTCAAAACGGAGGCAGCCAAGAGACCCAGTACTTC. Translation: CASTQNGGSQETQYF.

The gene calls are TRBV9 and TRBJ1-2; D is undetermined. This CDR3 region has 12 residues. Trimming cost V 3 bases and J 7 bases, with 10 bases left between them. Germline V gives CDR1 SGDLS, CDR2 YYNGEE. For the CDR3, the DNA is TGTGCCAGCAGCGCCCAGGATTCTGGCTACACCTTC. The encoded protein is CASSAQDSGYTF.

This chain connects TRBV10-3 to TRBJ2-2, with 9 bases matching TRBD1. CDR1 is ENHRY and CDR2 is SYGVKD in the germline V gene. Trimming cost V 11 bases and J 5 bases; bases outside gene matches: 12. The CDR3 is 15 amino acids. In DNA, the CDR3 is TGTGCCCTGTCCGGGACAGGGTTCCTGACCGGGGAGCTGTTTTTT. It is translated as CALSGTGFLTGELFF.

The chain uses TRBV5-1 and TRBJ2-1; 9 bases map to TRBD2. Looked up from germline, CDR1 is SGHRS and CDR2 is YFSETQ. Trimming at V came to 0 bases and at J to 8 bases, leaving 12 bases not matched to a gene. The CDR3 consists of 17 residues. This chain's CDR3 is CASSLGGLAGPMDEQFF. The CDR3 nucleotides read TGCGCCAGCAGCTTGGGAGGCCTAGCGGGACCAATGGATGAGCAGTTCTTC.

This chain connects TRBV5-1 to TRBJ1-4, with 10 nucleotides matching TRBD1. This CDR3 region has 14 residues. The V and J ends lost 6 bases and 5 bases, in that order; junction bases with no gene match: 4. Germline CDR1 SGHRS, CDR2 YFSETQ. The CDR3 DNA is TGCGCCAGCAACACGGGACAGGGGAATGAAAAACTGTTTTTT. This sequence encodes CASNTGQGNEKLFF.

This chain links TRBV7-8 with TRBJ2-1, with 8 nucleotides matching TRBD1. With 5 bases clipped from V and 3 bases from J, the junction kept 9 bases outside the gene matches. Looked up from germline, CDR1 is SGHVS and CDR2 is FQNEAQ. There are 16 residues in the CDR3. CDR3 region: CASSRFIGQGYNEQFF. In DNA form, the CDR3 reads TGTGCCAGCAGCCGGTTCATCGGACAGGGCTACAATGAGCAGTTCTTC.

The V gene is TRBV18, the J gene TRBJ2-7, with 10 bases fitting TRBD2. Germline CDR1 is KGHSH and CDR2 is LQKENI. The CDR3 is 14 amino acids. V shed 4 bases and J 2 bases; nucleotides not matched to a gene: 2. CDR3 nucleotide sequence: TGTGCCAGCTCACGAGCGGGAGGGCCCTACGAGCAGTACTTC. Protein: CASSRAGGPYEQYF.

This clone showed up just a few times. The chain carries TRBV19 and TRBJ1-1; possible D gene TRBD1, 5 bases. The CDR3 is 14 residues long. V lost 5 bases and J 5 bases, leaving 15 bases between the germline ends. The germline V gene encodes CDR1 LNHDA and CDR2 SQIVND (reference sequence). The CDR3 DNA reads TGTGCCAGTAGTTCATCCTCAGGGTTGACTGAAGCTTTCTTT. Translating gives CASSSSSGLTEAFF.

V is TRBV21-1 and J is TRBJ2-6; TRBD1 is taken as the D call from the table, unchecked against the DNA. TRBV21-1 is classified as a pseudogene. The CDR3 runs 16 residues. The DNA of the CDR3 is TGTGCCAGCAGCAAAGGGACAGCCTCTGGGGCCAACGTCCTGACTTTC. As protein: CASSKGTASGANVLTF.

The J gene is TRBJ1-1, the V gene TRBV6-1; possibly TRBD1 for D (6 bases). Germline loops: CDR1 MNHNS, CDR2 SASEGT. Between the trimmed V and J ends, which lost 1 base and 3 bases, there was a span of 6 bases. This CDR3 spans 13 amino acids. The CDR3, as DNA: TGTGCCAGCAGTGAAGACAGGGACACTGAAGCTTTCTTT. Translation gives CASSEDRDTEAFF.

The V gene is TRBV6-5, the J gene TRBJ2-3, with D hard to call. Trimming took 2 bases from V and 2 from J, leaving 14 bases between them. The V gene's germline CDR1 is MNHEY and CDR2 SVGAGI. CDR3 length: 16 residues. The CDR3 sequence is CASSYLKTGNTDTQYF. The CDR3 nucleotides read TGTGCCAGCAGTTACCTAAAGACTGGAAACACAGATACGCAGTATTTT.

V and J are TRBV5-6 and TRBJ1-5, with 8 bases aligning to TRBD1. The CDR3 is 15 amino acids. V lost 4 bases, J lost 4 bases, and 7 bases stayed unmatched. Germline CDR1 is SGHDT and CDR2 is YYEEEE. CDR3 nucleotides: TGTGCCAGCAGCGGCCAGGGGGCCCCTAATCAGCCCCAGCATTTT. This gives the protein CASSGQGAPNQPQHF.

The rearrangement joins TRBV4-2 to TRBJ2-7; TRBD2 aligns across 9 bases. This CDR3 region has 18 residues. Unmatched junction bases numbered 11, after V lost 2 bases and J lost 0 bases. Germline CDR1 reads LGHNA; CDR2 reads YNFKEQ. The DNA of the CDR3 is TGTGCCAGCAGCCAATTGATGCTAGCGGGACACAGCTCCTACGAGCAGTACTTC. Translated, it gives CASSQLMLAGHSSYEQYF.

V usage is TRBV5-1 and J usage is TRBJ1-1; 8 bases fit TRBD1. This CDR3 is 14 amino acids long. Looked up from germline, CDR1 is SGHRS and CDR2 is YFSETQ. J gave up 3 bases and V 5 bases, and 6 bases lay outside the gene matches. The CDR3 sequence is CASSKQGGDTEAFF. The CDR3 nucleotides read TGCGCCAGCAGTAAACAGGGGGGTGACACTGAAGCTTTCTTT.

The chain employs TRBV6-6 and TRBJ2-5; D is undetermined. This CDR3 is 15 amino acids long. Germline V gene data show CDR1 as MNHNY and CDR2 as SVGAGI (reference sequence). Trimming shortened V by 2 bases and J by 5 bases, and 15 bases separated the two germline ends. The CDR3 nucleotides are TGTGCCAGCAGTTACCCCCCCGTGAATGGCGAGACCCAGTACTTC. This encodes CASSYPPVNGETQYF.

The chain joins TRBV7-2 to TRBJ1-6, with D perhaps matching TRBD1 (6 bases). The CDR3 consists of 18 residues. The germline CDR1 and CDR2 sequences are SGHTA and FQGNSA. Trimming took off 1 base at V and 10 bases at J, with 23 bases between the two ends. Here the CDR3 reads CASSLGLGGGSLGSPLHF. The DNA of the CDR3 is TGTGCCAGCAGCTTAGGCTTGGGGGGGGGCAGCTTAGGGTCACCCCTCCACTTT. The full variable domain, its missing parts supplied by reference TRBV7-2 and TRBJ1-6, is GAGVSQSPSNKVTEKGKDVELRCDPISGHTALYWYRQSLGQGLEFLIYFQGNSAPDKSGLPSDRFSAERTGGSVSTLTIQRTQQEDSAVYLCASSLGLGGGSLGSPLHFGNGTRLTVT.

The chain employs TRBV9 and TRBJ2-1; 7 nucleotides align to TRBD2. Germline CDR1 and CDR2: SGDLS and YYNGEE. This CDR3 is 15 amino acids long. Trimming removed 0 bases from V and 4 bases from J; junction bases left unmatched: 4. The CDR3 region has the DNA TGTGCCAGCAGCGTAGAAGGGAGGGGATACAATGAGCAGTTCTTC. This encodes CASSVEGRGYNEQFF.

DNA for the CDR3: TGTGCCAGCAGTTACTCAGAGGACTACGAGCAGTACTTC. Protein product: CASSYSEDYEQYF. V usage is TRBV6-6 and J usage is TRBJ2-5; D is unclear. The J call may be incorrect, as the DNA end agrees better with TRBJ2-7. The CDR3 loop spans 13 amino acids. The germline V gene has CDR1 MNHNY and CDR2 SVGAGI (reference sequence).

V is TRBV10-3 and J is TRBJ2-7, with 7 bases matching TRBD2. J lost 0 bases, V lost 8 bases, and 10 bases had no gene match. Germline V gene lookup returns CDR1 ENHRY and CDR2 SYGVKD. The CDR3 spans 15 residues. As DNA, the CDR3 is TGTGCCATCTCCAACTTGACTAGCAGCTCCTACGAGCAGTACTTC. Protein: CAISNLTSSSYEQYF.

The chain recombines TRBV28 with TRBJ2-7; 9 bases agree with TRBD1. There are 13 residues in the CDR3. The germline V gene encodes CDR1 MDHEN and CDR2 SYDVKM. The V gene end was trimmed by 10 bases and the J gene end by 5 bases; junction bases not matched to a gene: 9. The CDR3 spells CAILNRGLDEQYF. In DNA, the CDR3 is TGTGCCATCCTAAACAGGGGGCTCGACGAGCAGTACTTC.

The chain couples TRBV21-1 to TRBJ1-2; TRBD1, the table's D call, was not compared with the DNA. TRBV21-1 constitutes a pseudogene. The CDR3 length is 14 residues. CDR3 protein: CASSAWADTYGYTF. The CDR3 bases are TGTGCCAGCAGCGCCTGGGCAGACACCTATGGCTACACCTTC.

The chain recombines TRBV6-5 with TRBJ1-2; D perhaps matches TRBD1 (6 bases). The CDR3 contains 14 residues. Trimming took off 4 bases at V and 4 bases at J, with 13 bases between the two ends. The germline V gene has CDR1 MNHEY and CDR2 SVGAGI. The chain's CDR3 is CASSSGGLPYGYTF. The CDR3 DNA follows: TGTGCCAGCAGTTCTGGGGGCCTTCCCTATGGCTACACCTTC.

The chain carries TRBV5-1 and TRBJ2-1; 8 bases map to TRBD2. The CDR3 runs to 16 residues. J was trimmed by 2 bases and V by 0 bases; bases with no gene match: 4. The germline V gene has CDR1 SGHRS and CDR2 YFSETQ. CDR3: CASSLEGSGAYNEQFF. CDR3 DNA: TGCGCCAGCAGCTTGGAAGGTAGCGGGGCCTACAATGAGCAGTTCTTC.

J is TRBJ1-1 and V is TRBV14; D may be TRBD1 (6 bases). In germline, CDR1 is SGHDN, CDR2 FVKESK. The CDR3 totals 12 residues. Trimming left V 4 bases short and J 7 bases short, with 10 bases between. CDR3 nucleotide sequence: TGTGCCAGCAGCCCTAGGGGGGGTGAAGCTTTCTTT. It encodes CASSPRGGEAFF.

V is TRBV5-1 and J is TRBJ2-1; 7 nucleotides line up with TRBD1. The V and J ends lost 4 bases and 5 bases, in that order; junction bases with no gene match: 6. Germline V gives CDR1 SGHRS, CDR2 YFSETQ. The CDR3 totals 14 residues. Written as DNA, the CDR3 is TGCGCCAGCAGCGCCGGGACAGCCAACAATGAGCAGTTCTTC. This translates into CASSAGTANNEQFF. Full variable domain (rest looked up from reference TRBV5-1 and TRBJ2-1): KAGVTQTPRYLIKTRGQQVTLSCSPISGHRSVSWYQQTPGQGLQFLFEYFSETQRNKGNFPGRFSGRQFSNSRSEMNVSTLELGDSALYLCASSAGTANNEQFFGPGTRLTVL.

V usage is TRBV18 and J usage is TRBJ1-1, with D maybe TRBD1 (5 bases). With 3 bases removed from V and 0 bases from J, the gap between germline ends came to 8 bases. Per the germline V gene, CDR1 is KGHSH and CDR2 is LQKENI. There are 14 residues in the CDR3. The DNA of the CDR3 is TGTGCCAGCTCACCCTCGACAGTGAACACTGAAGCTTTCTTT. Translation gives CASSPSTVNTEAFF.

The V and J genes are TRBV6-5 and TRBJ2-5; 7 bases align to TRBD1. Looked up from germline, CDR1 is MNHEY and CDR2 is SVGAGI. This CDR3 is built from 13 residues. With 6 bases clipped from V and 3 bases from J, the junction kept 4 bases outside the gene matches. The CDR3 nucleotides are TGTGCCAGCAGGGGGACAGCGGAAGAGACCCAGTACTTC. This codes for CASRGTAEETQYF.

The CDR3 region is CASSQDIPPEGLAPAYEQYF. For the CDR3, the DNA is TGTGCCAGCAGCCAAGATATCCCTCCCGAGGGACTAGCGCCAGCCTACGAGCAGTACTTC. The chain has TRBV4-2 and TRBJ2-7, with 10 positions matching TRBD2. The CDR3 has 20 amino acids. CDR1 is LGHNA, CDR2 YNFKEQ, per germline. The ends lost 0 bases at V and 2 bases at J; junction bases unmatched: 16.